Each of the 14 T cell receptor beta chains below was sequenced from the same sample in a study of CXCR3-negative and CXCR3-positive naive CD8 T cells (dated by TCRdb to the late 2010s). The run used a NextSeq 550. The Human TCR Profiling Kit (MiLaboratory) was used to prepare UMI-labeled 5' RACE TRB cDNA libraries. Through TCRdb reprocessing, the reads give one entry per CDR3 protein sequence; DNA is omitted. The sample has approximately 74,000 distinct CDR3 sequences on record. The top ten clonotypes cover 1.5% to 2% of the sample. Sequencing used naive CXCR3- CD8+ T cells from blood. The sample's cell subset or site, from its label and the paper: CD45RO-CCR7+CD27+CD95- naive CD8+ T cells lacking CXCR3 (TNR3-). Receptors were obtained from a human donor in good health. Some clones in this sample may be carry-over from other donors' samples.

This chain links TRBV5-1 with TRBJ2-7; the TRBD1 assignment by TCRdb is unverifiable without DNA. The CDR3 covers 15 residues. The germline V gene encodes CDR1 SGHRS and CDR2 YFSETQ. This CDR3 reads CASSSDRGLSYEQYF.

The chain has TRBV20-1 and TRBJ2-7; TCRdb proposes TRBD1, but this gene call is untestable without DNA. This CDR3 region has 13 residues. Germline CDR1 DFQATT, CDR2 SNEGSKA (reference sequence). The CDR3 loop reads CSAQGQGSYEQYF.

The CDR3: CASSQDMVYEQYF. The chain uses TRBV3-1 and TRBJ2-7. The CDR3 runs 13 residues. The germline V gene encodes CDR1 LGHDT and CDR2 YNNKEL (reference sequence).

The chain joins TRBV12-3 or TRBV12-4 to TRBJ2-5; TCRdb outputs TRBD2, but without DNA this stays unchecked. There are 14 residues in the CDR3. CDR3 loop: CASSPGLAGETQYF.

This chain uses TRBV7-8 with TRBJ2-7; checking the TCRdb D call of TRBD2 is not possible without DNA. The CDR3 is made up of 14 amino acids. Germline assignment: CDR1 SGHVS and CDR2 FQNEAQ. The CDR3 protein is CASSSRGGGYEQYF. Full variable domain (rest looked up from reference TRBV7-8 and TRBJ2-7): GAGVSQSPRYKVAKRGQDVALRCDPISGHVSLFWYQQALGQGPEFLTYFQNEAQLDKSGLPSDRFFAERPEGSVSTLKIQRTQQEDSAVYLCASSSRGGGYEQYFGPGTRLTVT.

The V and J genes are TRBV14 and TRBJ2-3; the D call of TRBD2 rests on TCRdb alone, since no DNA is present to check it. Germline V gene lookup returns CDR1 SGHDN and CDR2 FVKESK. The CDR3 extends over 16 amino acids. This CDR3 reads CASSQIWGTAADTQYF. Variable domain in full (rest from reference TRBV14 and TRBJ2-3): EAGVTQFPSHSVIEKGQTVTLRCDPISGHDNLYWYRRVMGKEIKFLLHFVKESKQDESGMPNNRFLAERTGGTYSTLKVQPAELEDSGVYFCASSQIWGTAADTQYFGPGTRLTVL.

The chain is built from TRBV7-6 and TRBJ2-1; the TCRdb call, TRBD1, lacks DNA for checking. The CDR3 runs to 14 residues. Germline CDR1 SGHVS, CDR2 FNYEAQ. CDR3 sequence reads: CASSFPGALNEQFF.

V and J are TRBV29-1 and TRBJ1-1. Germline CDR1 reads SQVTM; CDR2 reads ANQGSEA. CDR3 size: 14 residues. The CDR3 spells CSVEERRAGTEAFF.

This chain connects TRBV13 to TRBJ2-1; TCRdb selects TRBD2, and the lack of DNA leaves this call unchecked. The germline V gene encodes CDR1 PRHDT and CDR2 FYEKMQ (reference sequence). The CDR3 runs 15 residues. The CDR3: CASSWGLAGNNEQFF.

The V call is TRBV14, the J call TRBJ2-3; TCRdb names TRBD1, which stays unverified in the absence of DNA. The CDR3 has 15 amino acids. Germline V CDR1 and CDR2: SGHDN, FVKESK. This CDR3 reads CASSQLSGGTDTQYF.

The chain employs TRBV6-5 and TRBJ1-1; TCRdb returns TRBD1, unconfirmable since there is no DNA. CDR1 MNHEY and CDR2 SVGAGI come from the germline V gene. CDR3 size: 16 residues. This chain's CDR3 is CASIMGQGAMNTEAFF.

V and J are TRBV10-1 and TRBJ1-2; absent DNA, TCRdb's TRBD1 call cannot be checked. Germline-derived CDR1 and CDR2 are WNHNN and SYGVQD (reference sequence). This CDR3 contains 12 residues. CDR3: CATSDIDYGYTF.

Here the CDR3 reads CSVEFDSEAFF. The chain combines TRBV29-1 with TRBJ1-1. The CDR3 totals 11 residues. CDR1 is SQVTM and CDR2 is ANQGSEA in the germline V gene.

The genes are TRBV4-1 and TRBJ2-7. The CDR3 is 12 amino acids. Germline V gene sequence: CDR1 MGHRA, CDR2 YSYEKL. The CDR3 protein is CASSQDFNEQYF.